This TCR beta chain came from a study of cytomegalovirus exposure and HLA in healthy donors (dated by TCRdb to 2016 to 2017). For the wider study: According to an earlier analysis of 587 of the donors, 150 million to 200 million T cells yielded 117 million unique TCR beta sequences and about 300 Gb of sequence data. About 300 gigabases of sequencing data and some 85 million unique TCR sequences were included in an early release covering several hundred HLA-typed donors. Among the approximately 430 genotyped donors, approximately 76% belonged to the genetic ancestry cluster associated with self-reported Caucasian donors. The study aimed to test whether cataloging public T cell receptors could reveal signatures of past pathogen exposure. The study profiled the T cell repertoires of under 850 subjects by immunosequencing and related them to cytomegalovirus serostatus. A separate validation cohort of more than 100 different subjects was used in addition to the approximately 700-subject first cohort. To predict cytomegalovirus infection status, the study brought together high-throughput TCR immunosequencing, statistical association of individual TCRs with disease status, and machine learning. To study patterns of TCR occurrence, a later analysis re-analyzed previously published TCR beta repertoires from 666 donors and added high-resolution HLA genotyping. In the later analysis, no new phenotypic data were used to find candidate immune exposures; instead, reliance was placed on TCR beta sequences and their occurrence across donors. An earlier analysis of approximately 630 of the donors applied high-throughput TCR beta sequencing to assess whether each TCR beta V gene segment acted as functional or pseudogenic. Alongside the repertoire data, information on donor age, sex, ethnicity and CMV serostatus was compiled. In a later genetic analysis, genome-wide SNP genotypes for about 55% of the roughly 700 donors were used, and that subset was treated as a discovery cohort. Every repertoire in the discovery cohort had been generated on one and the same sequencing platform. HLA typing covered class I and class II loci at four-digit resolution. The number of typed donors differed by locus: about 629-630 for A, B, C, DRB1 and DQB1; 500 to 550 for DQA1; 606 for DPA1; and some 450 for DPB1. About five DR-DQ haplotypes were handled as single units for association and clustering because linkage in the cohort was strong. On average, around 230,000 unique TCR beta nucleotide sequences were sequenced per donor among 398 genotyped donors of the cohort, with approximately 18% of those sequences being non-productive. Overall study results and their limits: A cluster of highly shared sequence variants was judged likely to represent a technical artifact of the sequencing pipeline. Because HLA typing was missing for some donors at each locus, association tests included only the typed subset. According to a later analysis, TCR association rates differed among HLA loci, with DRB1 alleles showing the most associated TCRs and HLA-C alleles showing the fewest. A later analysis found that most CMV-associated TCR beta chains appeared HLA-restricted, with HLA associations seemingly driven largely by CMV exposure. Because counts were too low, roughly 16 rarely observed V segments, including chromosome 9 orphons, were excluded from the earlier analysis of 587 of the donors. In this cohort, only TCR beta chains were sequenced, and detectable features were limited by the absence of alpha or paired-chain data. While some public TCRs were present in many individuals, most TCR sequences turned up only very rarely across donors. A total of about 180 TCR beta chains were listed by the study as associated with cytomegalovirus. The authors suggested that the approach could potentially be generalized to other disease states and immunological phenotypes. Cytomegalovirus status was reported to be diagnosed by the classifier with high specificity and sensitivity in both the original and validation cohorts. Roughly uniform sequencing depth across donors was assumed in presence/absence analyses, although this assumption may not hold. CMV serostatus was the only immune exposure information available for the cohort. V-gene and J-gene trimming of TCR beta chains was associated with a missense DCLRE1C variant in a later genetic analysis, and the association was replicated in an independent cohort. The 87-base-pair reads could not distinguish some IMGT-functional V segments, including TRBV6-2 and TRBV6-3, so those segments were excluded. According to a later genetic analysis, donors in an Asian-associated ancestry cluster had fewer N-insertions in productive TCRs than the approximately 700-donor mean. A further reported finding was that TCR beta sequences accurately predicted the HLA-A and HLA-B alleles for most subjects in the first cohort. In a later analysis, HLA-associated TCR beta chains were found to be more clonally expanded and to have lower generation probabilities than equally common non-associated chains. Assigning TCR associations to individual alleles was difficult when HLA alleles, especially DR and DQ, strongly co-occurred. In an earlier analysis of more than 500 of the donors, most TCR beta V segments appeared in productive rearrangements about 87% or about 30% of the time, broadly matching IMGT annotations. Three of the identified cytomegalovirus-associated TCR beta chains were confirmed in vitro to be specific for cytomegalovirus antigens. A later analysis reported that several top co-occurrence clusters appeared linked to parvovirus B19, influenza, CMV and Epstein-Barr virus. Correlated functional status among segregating V segments might reflect linkage disequilibrium, but an unknown experimental factor could not be ruled out. A later analysis associated approximately 17,000 TCR beta sequences with specific HLA alleles at a false discovery rate of 0.05.

The receptor library was made with the immunoSEQ multiplex PCR assay. For the multiplex PCR, a mixture combining 60 forward primers for TCR Vbeta segments and 13 reverse primers for TCR Jbeta segments was used. A multiplex PCR assay on genomic DNA amplified the CDR3 region of rearranged TCR beta genes. Amplified TCR beta libraries were sequenced as 87-base-pair reads on the Illumina HiSeq System. On the study's bioinformatics: In a later analysis, some 80 million unique TCR beta chains were counted across the approximately 640 repertoires, and about 10 million of these chains were shared by at least two donors. A nearest-neighbor algorithm error-corrected the raw reads and collapsed the reads into unique sequences, merging closely related sequences to remove PCR and sequencing errors. CDR3 sequences were aligned to IMGT reference sequences to assign V, D and J gene segments. For a sequence to be retained, a match of at least six nucleotides to both a V gene segment and a J gene segment was required. Rearrangements were classified as productive when the CDR3 lacked stop codons and remained in frame with V and J, and all other rearrangements were classified as non-productive. Following IMGT convention, CDR3 was defined as the stretch from the second conserved V-encoded cysteine to the conserved J-encoded phenylalanine. Sequences without an unambiguous match to a single V gene segment were excluded from the earlier analysis of 450 to 650 of the donors. An earlier analysis of a few hundred of the donors classified V segments as functional when productive rearrangements were above 56.7% and as segregating when the standard deviation between donors was above 5%. A statistical classification framework was developed to diagnose cytomegalovirus status using the catalog of TCR beta chain sequences. In a later analysis, TCR nucleotide sequences were compared against IMGT/GENE-DB human TR gene sequences so that V and J genes could be assigned. In a later analysis, CDR3 sequences and most-parsimonious VDJ recombination scenarios were assigned using the TCRdist pipeline. A later analysis defined each TCR beta chain by its CDR3 amino acid sequence plus V-gene family, and excluded reads lacking a unique V-gene family. In a later analysis, 500 to 700 highly shared, low-generation-probability nucleotide sequences were removed to address suspected cross-contamination and a sequencing artifact. In a later analysis, a clonal expansion index for each public chain was calculated from normalized within-repertoire ranks of inferred template counts. A later analysis computed generation probabilities with a VDJ recombination model fitted to out-of-frame rearrangements, and checked the results against IGoR. A later analysis scored TCR-TCR, TCR-HLA and TCR-CMV co-occurrence with hypergeometric tests, applying a repertoire-size bias correction to TCR pairs. To estimate false discovery rates, a later analysis permuted the HLA or CMV assignments 20 times. In a later analysis, co-occurring TCRs were grouped with DBSCAN, and TCRdist sequence similarity was added when clustering was performed within HLA-allele-positive subsets. For co-occurrence clustering, repertoires with fewer than 30,000 or more than 120,000 public chains were excluded, along with five or six repertoires with anomalous nucleotide sharing. TCRdb re-hosts the immuneACCESS table, in-frame sequences only. Its copies lack some clones; in the studies checked, an unresolved V gene accounts for under half of them, and the cause for the rest is not known. From that table come the V and J calls and clone size; the DNA was used to work out D and trimming. The sample records roughly 120,000 clones, 60% to 85% of which are singletons. Jointly, the top ten make up around 1.3% of the sample.

CDR1 and CDR2 (MDHEN, SYDVKM) derive from the germline V gene. Counted from cysteine to phenylalanine, this CDR3 has 15 amino acids. Only CDR3 DNA remains: 45 bases, in frame from the first base. V loses 3 bases at its end and J loses 8 bases; junction bases beyond the gene matches: 5. The cohort consisted of 650 to 700 healthy bone marrow donors. Cohort members were all nominally healthy when sampled, although unrecorded immune exposures were likely present. The donor tested CMV seronegative, placing the donor among the approximately 360 seronegative members of the cohort. A peripheral blood sample was collected from each donor, and TCR beta sequencing was performed on peripheral blood mononuclear cells. Genomic DNA was extracted from the blood cell samples with the Qiagen DNeasy Blood Extraction Kit. A remark on this clone: The specificity of this receptor is unknown. No base qualities exist here, and no much larger clone lies one base off it.

The sequence was obtained from a woman in her 30s in good health and CMV-seronegative. The rearrangement joined TRBV28 to TRBJ2-1, and 12 junction bases match TRBD2. Material: PBMCs. The DNA sequence follows: TGTGCCAGCAGTTTTTCGACTAGCGGGGGACATGAGCAGTTCTTC. Its coded protein is CASSFSTSGGHEQFF.